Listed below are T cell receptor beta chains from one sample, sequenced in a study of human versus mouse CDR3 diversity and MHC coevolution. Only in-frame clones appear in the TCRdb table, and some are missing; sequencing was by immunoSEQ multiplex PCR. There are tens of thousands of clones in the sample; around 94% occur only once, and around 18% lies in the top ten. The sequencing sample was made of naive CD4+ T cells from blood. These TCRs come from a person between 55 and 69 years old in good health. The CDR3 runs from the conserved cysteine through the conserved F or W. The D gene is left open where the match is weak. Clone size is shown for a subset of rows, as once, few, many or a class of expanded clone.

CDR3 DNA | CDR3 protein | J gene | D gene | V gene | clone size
TGCGCCAGCAGCCCCCCAACCGTTGGAGCGGGAGTTGCAAACATTCAGTACTTC | CASSPPTVGAGVANIQYF | TRBJ2-4 | TRBD2 | TRBV4-1 | .
TGTGCCAGTCGGGCGGGAGGGAGAGATGCAGATACGCAGTATTTT | CASRAGGRDADTQYF | TRBJ2-3 | TRBD2 | TRBV19 | .
TGTGCCAGCAGCTTAGTGTCGGGTAATTCACCCCTCCACTTT | CASSLVSGNSPLHF | TRBJ1-6 | . | TRBV7-9 | .
TGTGCCAGTAGTACGACCCCGGACAGGGTTCGGCGTCGGACTGAAGCTTTCTTT | CASSTTPDRVRRRTEAFF | TRBJ1-1 | TRBD1 | TRBV19 | .
TGTGCCAGCAGTAGGGGACTAGCGGGATTCACAGATACGCAGTATTTT | CASSRGLAGFTDTQYF | TRBJ2-3 | TRBD2 | TRBV6-6 | .
TGTGCCAGCTCCCTCGGACTAGCGGGAGGTGGTGAGCAGTTCTTC | CASSLGLAGGGEQFF | TRBJ2-1 | TRBD2 | TRBV11-3 | .
TGTGCCAGCAGCTCGTACAGGCTACAGCCCCAGCATTTT | CASSSYRLQPQHF | TRBJ1-5 | . | TRBV7-3 | .
TGTGCCATCAGAGGGCGGGAGGAGGATGGCGGGGAGCTGTTTTTT | CAIRGREEDGGELFF | TRBJ2-2 | TRBD2 | TRBV10-3 | few
TGCGCCAGCAGCCCTCGGGACAGGAGCAATCAGCCCCAGCATTTT | CASSPRDRSNQPQHF | TRBJ1-5 | TRBD1 | TRBV4-1 | .
TGTGCCAGCAGTGCAAGACTTGCAAACACCGGGGAGCTGTTTTTT | CASSARLANTGELFF | TRBJ2-2 | . | TRBV27 | .
TGCGCCAGCAGGAGCCTCTACGAGCAGTACTTC | CASRSLYEQYF | TRBJ2-7 | . | TRBV5-1 | .
TGTGCCAGCAGCTTAGATTCGAGGACAGGGCCAGGACATGGCTACACCTTC | CASSLDSRTGPGHGYTF | TRBJ1-2 | TRBD1 | TRBV7-9 | .
TGTGCCAGCAGCTTAAGGCTAGCGGGAGTTAATGAGCAGTTCTTC | CASSLRLAGVNEQFF | TRBJ2-1 | TRBD2 | TRBV7-3 | .
TGTGCCAGCAGTGAAGGGACAGGGTCGGTCGCCCTCCACTTT | CASSEGTGSVALHF | TRBJ1-6 | TRBD1 | TRBV6-1 | .
TGTGCCAGCAGTGAAGCGCTTGGGGCCGGCTATGGCTACACCTTC | CASSEALGAGYGYTF | TRBJ1-2 | . | TRBV6-1 | .